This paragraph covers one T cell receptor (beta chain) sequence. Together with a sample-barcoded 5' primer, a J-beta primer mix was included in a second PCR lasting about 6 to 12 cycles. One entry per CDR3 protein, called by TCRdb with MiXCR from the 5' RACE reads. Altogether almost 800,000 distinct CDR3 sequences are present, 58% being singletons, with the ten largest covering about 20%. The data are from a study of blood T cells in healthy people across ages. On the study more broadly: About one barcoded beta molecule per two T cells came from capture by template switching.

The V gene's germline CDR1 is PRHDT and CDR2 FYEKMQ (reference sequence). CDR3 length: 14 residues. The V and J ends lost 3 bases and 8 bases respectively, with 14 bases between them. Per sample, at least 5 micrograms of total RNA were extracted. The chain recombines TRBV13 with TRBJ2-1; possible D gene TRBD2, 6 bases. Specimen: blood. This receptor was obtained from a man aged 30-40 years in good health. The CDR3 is CASSFGGAVHEQFF. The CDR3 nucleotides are TGTGCCAGCAGCTTCGGGGGAGCGGTCCATGAGCAGTTCTTC.